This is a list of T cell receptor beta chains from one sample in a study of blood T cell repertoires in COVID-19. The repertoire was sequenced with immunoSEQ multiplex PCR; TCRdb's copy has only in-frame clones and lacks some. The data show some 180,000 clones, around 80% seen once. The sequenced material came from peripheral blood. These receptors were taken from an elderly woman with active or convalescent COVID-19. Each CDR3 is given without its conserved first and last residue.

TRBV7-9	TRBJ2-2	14	ASPNPQGINTGELF
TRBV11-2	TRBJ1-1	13	ASSLAQGGGTEAF
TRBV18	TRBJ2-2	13	ASSSQGLRAGELF
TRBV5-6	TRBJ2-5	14	ASSVTGALRAETQY
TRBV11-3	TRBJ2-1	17	ASSLGTWGGRREHNEQF
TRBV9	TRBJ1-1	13	ASSAQGQGFTEAF
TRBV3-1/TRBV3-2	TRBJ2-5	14	ASSRGTGINQETQY
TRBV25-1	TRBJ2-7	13	ASRGGQMKSYEQY
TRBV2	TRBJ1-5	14	ASSQDRGEGNQPQH
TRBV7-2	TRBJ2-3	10	ASSTRLLTQY
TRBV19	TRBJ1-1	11	ASRARENTEAF
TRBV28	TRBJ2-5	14	ASSLRVAGGRETQY
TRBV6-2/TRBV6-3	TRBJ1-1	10	ASSPRTYEAF
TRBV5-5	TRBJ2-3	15	ASSILTGGYNTDTQY
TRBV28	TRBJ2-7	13	ASSLSGQGSYEQY
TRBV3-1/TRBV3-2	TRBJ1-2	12	ASSQDSRGYGYT
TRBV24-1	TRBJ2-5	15	ATSDPTSGGLQETQY
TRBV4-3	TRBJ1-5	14	ASSQPTRGSNQPQH
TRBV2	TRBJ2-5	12	ASSVAGDQETQY
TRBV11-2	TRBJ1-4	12	ASSKSGTVEKLF